The rows below give T cell receptor beta chains drawn from one sample of a study of patients and donors after allogeneic stem cell transplantation. TCRdb independently ran MiXCR on the RT-PCR reads; one entry per CDR3 protein. The table includes about 400,000 distinct CDR3 sequences, 16% detected once. Source material: blood, either unsorted or a sorted T cell fraction (not recorded which). The origin of the receptors is a human donor who was either an allogeneic HSCT recipient or a stem cell or donor lymphocyte infusion donor (not recorded which). It is not recorded whose cells these are; they may come from a transplant donor. Each CDR3 is given with its conserved first and last residue. D genes are given only for firm matches. Expanded clones are given a class, and other clones once, few, many or no size at all.

TRBV27,TRBJ2-7,-,TRBD2,CASSLSGLAGTYEQYF,TGTGCCAGCAGTTTATCGGGACTAGCGGGGACCTACGAGCAGTACTTC
TRBV30,TRBJ1-1,few,TRBD1,CAWSPGTGRVTEAFF,TGTGCCTGGAGCCCTGGGACAGGGAGAGTGACTGAAGCTTTCTTT
TRBV19,TRBJ1-4,few,TRBD1,CASGLGQGHEKLFF,TGTGCCAGTGGCCTCGGACAGGGGCATGAAAAACTGTTTTTT
TRBV9,TRBJ2-1,-,-,CASSVATGNQNYNEQFF,TGTGCCAGCAGCGTCGCGACCGGTAATCAGAACTACAATGAGCAGTTCTTC
TRBV2,TRBJ1-2,-,TRBD1,CASSTSTGTGERGYTF,TGTGCCAGCAGCACGTCGACCGGGACAGGGGAGCGTGGCTACACCTTC
TRBV9,TRBJ2-1,-,-,CASSRTGFNEQFF,TGTGCCAGCAGCCGGACCGGCTTCAATGAGCAGTTCTTC
TRBV5-1,TRBJ2-2,few,-,CASSLGQLPGELFF,TGCGCCAGCAGCTTGGGGCAGCTCCCCGGGGAGCTGTTTTTT
TRBV6-2/TRBV6-3,TRBJ2-7,many,TRBD2,CASSHLAGVPYEQYF,TGTGCCAGCAGTCACCTAGCGGGGGTACCCTACGAGCAGTACTTC
TRBV5-1,TRBJ1-6,few,-,CASSLVGSSYNSPLHF,TGCGCCAGCAGCTTGGTAGGGAGCTCCTATAATTCACCCCTCCACTTT
TRBV7-3,TRBJ2-3,few,-,CASSSGAGSTDTQYF,TGTGCCAGCAGCTCAGGAGCGGGTAGCACAGATACGCAGTATTTT
TRBV12-3/TRBV12-4,TRBJ1-5,many,-,CASSPSGQPQHF,TGTGCCAGCAGTCCGTCGGGGCAGCCCCAGCATTTT
TRBV9,TRBJ2-1,-,TRBD2,CASSVAGLADNEQFF,TGTGCCAGCAGCGTAGCCGGACTAGCGGACAATGAGCAGTTCTTC
TRBV9,TRBJ2-5,few,-,CASSVGIAGTGFQETQYF,TGTGCCAGCAGCGTAGGAATAGCGGGGACAGGATTTCAAGAGACCCAGTACTTC
TRBV12-3/TRBV12-4,TRBJ2-5,-,-,CASSLRGVLQETQYF,TGTGCCAGCAGTTTAAGGGGGGTGCTCCAAGAGACCCAGTACTTC
TRBV5-1,TRBJ2-3,-,TRBD2,CASSPSAGRVADTQYF,TGCGCCAGCAGCCCCTCAGCGGGAAGGGTCGCAGATACGCAGTATTTT
TRBV2,TRBJ2-3,few,-,CASNDERSTDTQYF,TGTGCCAGCAATGATGAGCGGAGCACAGATACGCAGTATTTT
TRBV7-9,TRBJ2-1,-,-,CASSPNVGEQFF,TGTGCCAGCAGCCCCAACGTTGGTGAGCAGTTCTTC
TRBV29-1,TRBJ2-2,few,TRBD2,CSPLHPRLAGAVTSGELFF,TGCAGCCCACTACACCCCCGACTAGCGGGAGCGGTAACGTCCGGGGAGCTGTTTTTT
TRBV7-2,TRBJ1-2,-,TRBD1,CASSRQGDGYTF,TGTGCCAGCAGCAGACAGGGCGATGGCTACACCTTC
TRBV7-6,TRBJ2-3,few,TRBD2,CASSLGLAGRRLGVADTQYF,TGTGCCAGCAGCTTGGGATTAGCGGGGAGACGCCTCGGAGTAGCAGATACGCAGTATTTT
TRBV6-2/TRBV6-3,TRBJ2-1,few,-,CASSRSPGQTQFF,TGTGCCAGCAGTCGTTCCCCGGGCCAGACCCAGTTCTTC
TRBV11-2,TRBJ2-7,few,-,CASSLDRPVNEQYF,TGTGCCAGCAGCTTAGATCGCCCGGTGAACGAGCAGTACTTC
TRBV4-1,TRBJ1-6,few,TRBD1,CASSSGTGNSPLHF,TGCGCCAGCAGCTCCGGGACAGGGAATTCACCCCTCCACTTT
TRBV5-1,TRBJ2-5,few,TRBD1,CASSGQGQAFPGETQYF,TGCGCCAGCAGCGGCCAGGGACAGGCGTTCCCAGGGGAGACCCAGTACTTC
TRBV27,TRBJ1-1,-,-,CASSFGQEAFF,TGTGCCAGCAGTTTTGGACAGGAAGCTTTCTTT